This TCR beta chain was profiled in a study of T cell responses to AZD1222 COVID-19 vaccine. The CDR3 is 15 amino acids. The V end lost 2 bases, the J end lost 0 bases, and 8 bases lay between the germline ends. CDR1 and CDR2 from the germline V gene are MNHEY and SMNVEV (reference sequence). The method was immunoSEQ multiplex PCR; TCRdb's version includes in-frame clones alone and lacks a portion of them. The sample yields about 150,000 clones, approximately 87% seen once. General study results and limits: Baseline testing showed seropositivity in only a handful of AZD1222 recipients. Spike-specific TCR breadth and depth both grew after two AZD1222 doses. Donors were largely white British and mainly female; clonal diversity was possibly underestimated.

Points on this clone: The antigen is undetermined.

The input for sequencing was peripheral blood, taken on day 0 of MenACWY control vaccination. The receptor was derived from an adult in good health. This chain uses TRBV27 with TRBJ2-1; possibly TRBD1 for D (5 bases). CDR3 sequence (DNA): TGTGCCAGCAGTTTAGACAGAAACTCCTACAATGAGCAGTTCTTC. Encoded protein: CASSLDRNSYNEQFF.